Listed below are T cell receptor beta chains from one sample, sequenced in a study of cytomegalovirus exposure and HLA in healthy donors. The method was immunoSEQ multiplex PCR; TCRdb's version includes in-frame clones alone and lacks a portion of them. This sample carries some 120,000 clones, roughly 75% of them seen once, and the ten largest clones take 11%. Sample: PBMCs. Receptors originate from a man aged 25-45 years in good health and CMV-seropositive. CDR3s leave out the opening cysteine and the closing phenylalanine or tryptophan. The order of the fields is D gene, V gene, CDR3 protein. A D gene is named only where the DNA matches it firmly.

. | TRBV30 | AWSAGGYEQY
. | TRBV27 | ASGSETQY
. | TRBV27 | ASSLLWNTEAF
. | TRBV10-1 | ARGGVHRYGYT
TRBD2 | TRBV29-1 | SVDGDSGRPDTQY
. | TRBV4-3 | ASSQETTGGNTIY
. | TRBV5-6 | ASSLKVWAGTGELF
TRBD1 | TRBV9 | ASSAGQGAETQY
TRBD2 | TRBV5-1 | ASSPGLAVGQETQY
TRBD2 | TRBV29-1 | SVARAGGPARVYEQY
. | TRBV5-1 | ASSLWSPRGGEQF
. | TRBV28 | ASSFLTRNEQY
TRBD2 | TRBV9 | ASSGDGSGSNEQY
TRBD1 | TRBV10-3 | AISGPTGDNYGYT
. | TRBV10-1 | ASSESRSSASTDTQY
TRBD1 | TRBV15 | ATSRGRTGSTEAF
. | TRBV4-3 | ASSQVLGEMYEQY
. | TRBV28 | ASRLNLARFEY
. | TRBV27 | ASSQGGYSTDTQY